This T cell receptor (beta chain) was found in a study of early T cells in non-severe SARS-CoV-2 infection. Study background: The study sequenced bulk RNA from unsorted whole blood, with chains unpaired. General study points: Reliance on VDJdb matching favored anti-spike CD8 responses; private and CD4 specificities were missed.

Attachment of unique molecular identifiers to individual cDNA molecules was performed. TCRdb re-called the 5' RACE reads through MiXCR, storing one row per CDR3 protein. The sample consists of 70,000 to 90,000 distinct CDR3 sequences, 9.5% to 15% of them appearing once. V lost 8 bases and J lost 7, with 18 bases in between. Germline CDR1 MNHNY, CDR2 SVGAGI (reference sequence). This CDR3 is 14 amino acids long. This clonotype was seen only a few times. The antigen remains unidentified. This chain uses TRBV6-6 with TRBJ2-4; D gene uncertain. The sequence came from an adult who was a healthcare worker with PCR-confirmed SARS-CoV-2 infection or an uninfected control (not recorded which). Sequenced sample: whole blood. CDR3 bases: TGTGCCAGCCCTTCATGCGGCCGGCGGAACATTCAGTACTTC. It translates to CASPSCGRRNIQYF.